Listed below are T cell receptor beta chains from one sample, sequenced in a study of blood T cell repertoires in COVID-19. The data were produced by immunoSEQ multiplex PCR, yet TCRdb's version contains in-frame clones alone and is incomplete. The table shows approximately 94,000 clones, with about 91% occurring only once. Sequenced material: peripheral blood. These receptors all come from a human donor in a cohort sampled during active COVID-19. The CDR3 runs from the conserved cysteine through the conserved F or W. Fields, in order: J gene, D gene, V gene, clone size, CDR3 protein, CDR3 DNA. A D gene is named only where the DNA matches it firmly. The listing skips clone size in some rows; elsewhere it reads once, few, many or a size class.

TRBJ2-1 | TRBD1 | TRBV4-1 | . | CASRRTGDNEQFF | TGCGCCAGCAGACGGACAGGGGACAATGAGCAGTTCTTC
TRBJ2-7 | . | TRBV11-2 | . | CASRLKTSSSYEQYF | TGTGCCAGCAGACTAAAGACGTCCAGCTCCTACGAGCAGTACTTC
TRBJ2-5 | TRBD1 | TRBV19 | . | CASRRTGGETQYF | TGTGCCAGTAGGCGTACAGGGGGAGAGACCCAGTACTTC
TRBJ2-1 | TRBD2 | TRBV9 | . | CASSVAEWGLAGSLNEQFF | TGTGCCAGCAGCGTAGCTGAATGGGGGCTAGCGGGAAGTTTGAATGAGCAGTTCTTC
TRBJ2-5 | . | TRBV5-1 | . | CASSLAGTNQETQYF | TGCGCCAGCAGCTTGGCCGGGACAAACCAAGAGACCCAGTACTTC
TRBJ2-4 | . | TRBV7-8 | . | CASSLSSKNIQYF | TGTGCCAGCAGCTTATCTTCCAAAAACATTCAGTACTTC
TRBJ1-2 | . | TRBV3-1/TRBV3-2 | . | CASSQETGVKGYTF | TGTGCCAGCAGCCAAGAGACAGGAGTGAAGGGCTACACCTTC
TRBJ1-2 | TRBD1 | TRBV7-2 | . | CASSSRQGPHYGYTF | TGTGCCAGCAGCTCCCGACAGGGACCTCACTATGGCTACACCTTC
TRBJ1-2 | . | TRBV5-6 | . | CASTGWLRSGYTF | TGTGCCAGCACCGGGTGGTTACGGAGTGGCTACACCTTC
TRBJ2-3 | . | TRBV11-2 | once | CASARYRRADTQYF | TGTGCCAGCGCAAGGTATAGGCGGGCAGATACGCAGTATTTT
TRBJ2-5 | TRBD1 | TRBV5-4 | . | CASSLPGTGGETQYF | TGTGCCAGCAGCCTTCCTGGGACAGGGGGAGAGACCCAGTACTTC
TRBJ1-2 | . | TRBV11-2 | . | CASSRLGSGVNYGYTF | TGTGCCAGCAGCCGACTCGGTAGCGGGGTTAACTATGGCTACACCTTC
TRBJ2-2 | TRBD1 | TRBV19 | . | CASRGTGNTGELFF | TGTGCCAGTAGAGGGACAGGGAACACCGGGGAGCTGTTTTTT
TRBJ2-2 | . | TRBV28 | . | CASSLGGTGELFF | TGTGCCAGCAGTTTAGGGGGGACCGGGGAGCTGTTTTTT
TRBJ2-5 | TRBD2 | TRBV28 | . | CASMGLAGGEETQYF | TGTGCCAGCATGGGACTAGCGGGAGGAGAAGAGACCCAGTACTTC
TRBJ2-5 | TRBD2 | TRBV7-3 | . | CASSSGTLGRQETQYF | TGTGCCAGCAGCTCAGGGACCCTCGGGAGGCAAGAGACCCAGTACTTC
TRBJ1-6 | . | TRBV15 | few | CATSMNRENSPLHF | TGTGCCACCAGCATGAACAGGGAGAATTCACCCCTCCACTTT
TRBJ1-1 | TRBD1 | TRBV28 | . | CASSSTGGTKTEAFF | TGTGCCAGCAGCTCGACAGGGGGGACGAAGACTGAAGCTTTCTTT
TRBJ2-1 | TRBD1 | TRBV5-1 | . | CASSLVVGTGNEQFF | TGCGCCAGCAGCTTGGTAGTCGGGACAGGCAATGAGCAGTTCTTC
TRBJ2-1 | TRBD2 | TRBV6-2/TRBV6-3 | . | CASSGLAGAYNEQFF | TGTGCCAGCAGCGGACTAGCGGGGGCCTACAATGAGCAGTTCTTC
TRBJ2-7 | TRBD1 | TRBV25-1 | many | CASSDPPGQGSYEQYF | TGTGCCAGCAGTGACCCTCCGGGACAGGGTTCCTACGAGCAGTACTTC
TRBJ2-1 | TRBD2 | TRBV7-6 | . | CASSLAPLAAVLPGNEQFF | TGTGCCAGCAGCTTAGCCCCACTAGCGGCAGTCTTGCCTGGCAATGAGCAGTTCTTC
TRBJ2-7 | . | TRBV21-1 | . | CASSRRGHEQYF | TGTGCCAGCAGCAGAAGGGGTCACGAGCAGTACTTC
TRBJ1-1 | . | TRBV7-2 | . | CASSGQVGNTEAFF | TGTGCCAGCAGCGGCCAGGTCGGGAACACTGAAGCTTTCTTT
TRBJ1-1 | TRBD1 | TRBV19 | . | CASTVLTGGPALNTEAFF | TGTGCCAGTACCGTCCTGACAGGGGGCCCTGCCCTAAACACTGAAGCTTTCTTT
TRBJ2-7 | . | TRBV2 | . | CASSEGVGRAPEQYF | TGTGCCAGCAGTGAAGGGGTCGGAAGAGCGCCCGAGCAGTACTTC
TRBJ2-7 | . | TRBV5-1 | . | CASRLGYEQYF | TGCGCCAGCAGACTAGGGTACGAGCAGTACTTC
TRBJ2-7 | . | TRBV28 | . | CASRRTGEVSYEQYF | TGTGCCAGCAGGCGGACGGGGGAGGTATCCTACGAGCAGTACTTC
TRBJ2-7 | TRBD2 | TRBV4-1 | . | CASSPTSGTSYEQYF | TGCGCCAGCAGCCCCACTAGCGGGACCTCCTACGAGCAGTACTTC
TRBJ2-3 | TRBD2 | TRBV4-2 | . | CASSQELAGGTDTQYF | TGTGCCAGCAGCCAAGAATTGGCGGGAGGCACAGATACGCAGTATTTT
TRBJ2-7 | TRBD2 | TRBV14 | . | CASSRLAGGSYEQYF | TGTGCCAGCAGTCGTCTAGCGGGAGGGTCCTACGAGCAGTACTTC
TRBJ2-7 | . | TRBV27 | once | CASSSSRGPYEQYF | TGTGCCAGCAGTTCCTCGCGGGGGCCCTACGAGCAGTACTTC
TRBJ1-4 | TRBD1 | TRBV2 | once | CATFKDRVNEKLFF | TGTGCGACCTTTAAGGACAGGGTTAATGAAAAACTGTTTTTT
TRBJ1-3 | . | TRBV4-1 | . | CASSPPQTPGNTIYF | TGCGCCAGCAGCCCCCCCCAGACTCCTGGAAACACCATATATTTT
TRBJ1-4 | . | TRBV5-4 | . | CASSYIGGGEKLFF | TGTGCCAGCAGCTACATAGGGGGTGGCGAAAAACTGTTTTTT
TRBJ2-1 | . | TRBV29-1 | . | CSVGSATSSYNEQFF | TGCAGCGTTGGATCTGCGACTAGCTCCTACAATGAGCAGTTCTTC
TRBJ2-5 | . | TRBV11-2 | . | CASSLGGTREETQYF | TGTGCCAGCAGCTTAGGGGGGACTCGGGAAGAGACCCAGTACTTC
TRBJ2-7 | TRBD2 | TRBV11-2 | . | CASSGVAGAYEQYF | TGTGCCAGCAGTGGTGTAGCGGGGGCCTACGAGCAGTACTTC
TRBJ2-1 | . | TRBV25-1 | . | CATGPGAYNEQFF | TGTGCCACAGGGCCAGGGGCCTACAATGAGCAGTTCTTC
TRBJ1-6 | . | TRBV28 | . | CASSLWGRGYNSPLHF | TGTGCCAGCAGTTTATGGGGAAGGGGTTATAATTCACCCCTCCACTTT
TRBJ1-6 | . | TRBV27 | . | CASSLEVLNSPLHF | TGTGCCAGCAGTTTAGAGGTGTTGAATTCACCCCTCCACTTT
TRBJ2-1 | . | TRBV7-9 | . | CASTKERGLYNEQFF | TGTGCCAGCACCAAAGAGAGAGGACTCTACAATGAGCAGTTCTTC
TRBJ1-4 | . | TRBV7-9 | . | CASSAREGVGAKLFF | TGTGCCAGCAGTGCCCGTGAGGGCGTGGGTGCGAAACTGTTTTTT
TRBJ2-2 | TRBD2 | TRBV7-9 | . | CASSLPPRLAGITGELFF | TGTGCCAGCAGCTTACCACCTCGACTAGCGGGAATCACCGGGGAGCTGTTTTTT
TRBJ2-1 | TRBD2 | TRBV6-2/TRBV6-3 | . | CASSGGRVFLF | TGTGCCAGCAGCGGAGGGAGGGTCTTTCTCTTC